Detailed here is one T cell receptor (beta chain). This specimen comes from a study of PD-L1 blockade in urothelial cancer. Study overall: At 3 weeks after treatment start (second dose) and again at 6 weeks, blood was analyzed.

Data came from immunoSEQ multiplex PCR; TCRdb stores just in-frame clones and leaves some out. Of about 90,000 clones in the sample, 90% were seen once. The sequence was collected from a man in his 60s with urothelial cancer. This specimen was PBMCs, taken around atezolizumab (anti-PD-L1) treatment.

CDR3 protein: CASSQDLSRQGLGSYEQYF. Here the CDR3 DNA reads TGCGCCAGCAGCCAGGACCTTTCCCGACAGGGTTTGGGCTCCTACGAGCAGTACTTC. The chain links TRBV4-3 to TRBJ2-7; 7 nucleotides agree with TRBD1. The CDR3 is 19 residues long. V was pared by 3 bases and J by 0 bases, with 17 bases of the junction left unmatched. Germline V gene data show CDR1 as LGHNA and CDR2 as YSLEER.